A single sample gave rise to the 8 T cell receptor beta chains below, sequenced in a study of CD8 T cells in ankylosing spondylitis. MiXCR, applied by TCRdb to the 5' RACE reads, yields one record per CDR3 protein. The profile covers about 31,000 distinct CDR3 sequences, with about 7.8% appearing a single time and more than 9% taken by the ten largest. Sequenced sample: blood, either unsorted or a sorted T cell fraction (not recorded which). All receptors derive from a male donor with ankylosing spondylitis or in good health (not recorded which).

In its sample, this clonotype was seen many times. The J gene is TRBJ2-3, the V gene TRBV5-6; perhaps TRBD1 as D (6 bases). Germline CDR1 SGHDT, CDR2 YYEEEE. With 4 bases removed from V and 2 bases from J, the gap between germline ends came to 11 bases. This CDR3 has 14 residues. The CDR3 spells CASSPTGDTDTQYF. In DNA, the CDR3 is TGTGCCAGCAGCCCGACAGGTGACACAGATACGCAGTATTTT.

This clonotype has at least ten counts. J is TRBJ2-2 and V is TRBV5-1; D might be TRBD2 (5 bases). Germline V gene lookup returns CDR1 SGHRS and CDR2 YFSETQ. This CDR3 comprises 15 residues. V was shortened by 0 bases and J by 4 bases, with 10 bases between the two germline ends. The CDR3 DNA sequence: TGCGCCAGCAGCTTGGTGACGGGGAGCACCGGGGAGCTGTTTTTT. Translating gives CASSLVTGSTGELFF.

This clonotype was picked up many times. The J gene is TRBJ2-2, the V gene TRBV10-3, with a tentative D call TRBD2 (7 bases). Per the germline V gene, CDR1 is ENHRY and CDR2 is SYGVKD. The V gene lost 11 bases and the J gene lost 5 bases, with 21 bases spanning the gap. The CDR3 totals 15 residues. The CDR3 DNA reads TGTGCCTCCCTCGGGGGGCAGGGTGGGACCGGGGAGCTGTTTTTT. Translated, it gives CASLGGQGGTGELFF.

The table lists this clonotype with a few counts. V and J are TRBV7-8 and TRBJ1-2; D not resolved. Germline values: CDR1 SGHVS, CDR2 FQNEAQ. With 1 base removed from V and 8 bases from J, the gap between germline ends came to 11 bases. This CDR3 comprises 13 residues. In nucleotides, the CDR3 is TGTGCCAGCAGCTTAGAGCTCCAGTCAGGCTACACCTTC. As protein: CASSLELQSGYTF.

There are many counts of this clonotype. The chain links TRBV20-1 to TRBJ1-2, with TRBD1 identical over 10 bases. There are 12 residues in the CDR3. Germline V gene lookup returns CDR1 DFQATT and CDR2 SNEGSKA (reference sequence). V gave up 6 bases and J gave up 6 bases; unmatched junction bases: 4. The CDR3 bases are TGCAGTGCAAGGGACAGGGGTCATGGCTACACCTTC. Translation: CSARDRGHGYTF.

This clonotype appeared many times. The genes are TRBV7-2 and TRBJ2-7, with D perhaps matching TRBD2 (6 bases). Trimming shortened V by 2 bases and J by 1 base, and 9 bases separated the two germline ends. The CDR3 totals 14 residues. Germline values: CDR1 SGHTA, CDR2 FQGNSA. The CDR3 reads CASSLWGTSYEQYF. CDR3 coding DNA: TGTGCCAGCAGCTTATGGGGGACTTCCTACGAGCAGTACTTC.

This clonotype was found a few times. The chain combines TRBV7-9 with TRBJ2-1, with D hard to call. Trimming cost V 3 bases and J 6 bases, with 15 bases left between them. The CDR3 loop spans 15 amino acids. Germline V gene lookup returns CDR1 SEHNR and CDR2 FQNEAQ (reference sequence). CDR3 loop: CASSFFRSTGNEQFF. CDR3 nucleotides: TGTGCCAGCAGCTTTTTCCGAAGTACTGGCAATGAGCAGTTCTTC.

This clonotype was detected ten times or more. The V call is TRBV24-1, the J call TRBJ2-7; D is perhaps TRBD1 or TRBD2 (5 bases each). Looked up from germline, CDR1 is KGHDR and CDR2 is SFDVKD. The V gene lost 4 bases and the J gene lost 6 bases, with 45 bases spanning the gap. The length of the CDR3 is 24 residues. This chain's CDR3 is CATSENNRDQVVFGALTGPSEQYF. CDR3 coding DNA: TGTGCCACCAGTGAGAACAACCGGGATCAAGTCGTCTTCGGTGCACTTACGGGGCCCAGCGAGCAGTACTTC.